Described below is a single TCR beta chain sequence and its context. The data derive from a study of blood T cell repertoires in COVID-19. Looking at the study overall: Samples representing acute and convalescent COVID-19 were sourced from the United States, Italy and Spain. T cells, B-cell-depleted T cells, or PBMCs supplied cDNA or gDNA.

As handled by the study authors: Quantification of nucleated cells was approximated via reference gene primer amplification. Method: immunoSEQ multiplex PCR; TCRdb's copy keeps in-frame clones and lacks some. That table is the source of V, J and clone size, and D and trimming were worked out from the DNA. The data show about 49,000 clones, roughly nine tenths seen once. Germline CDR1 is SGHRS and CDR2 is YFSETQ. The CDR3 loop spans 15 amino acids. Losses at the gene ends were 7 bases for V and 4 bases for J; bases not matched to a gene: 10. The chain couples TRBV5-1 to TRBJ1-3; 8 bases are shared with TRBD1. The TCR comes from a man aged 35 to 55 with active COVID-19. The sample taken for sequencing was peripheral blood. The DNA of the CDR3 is TGCGCCAGCGCGTCGACAGGGGCCTTGGGAAACACCATATATTTT. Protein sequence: CASASTGALGNTIYF.